Listed below are T cell receptor beta chains from one sample, sequenced in a study of blood T cells in healthy people across ages. TCRdb itself ran the 5' RACE reads through MiXCR, one entry per CDR3 protein. The sample lists 800,000 to 1,300,000 distinct CDR3 sequences, 20% to 25% seen once, with around 0.7% in the top ten. The same sample was also used in a study of T cells of mothers and their children.

The sequenced material came from blood. These receptors came from a girl aged 2 to 10 in good health. Each CDR3 is given with its conserved first and last residue. Each record gives: J gene, clone size, V gene, D gene, CDR3 DNA, CDR3 protein. D genes are given only for firm matches. Size values are once, few and many counts, or a class for expanded clones, and some rows have none.

TRBJ2-5,-,TRBV15,TRBD1,TGTGCCACCAGCAGGAAGACAGGGGAGATGGAGACCCAGTACTTC,CATSRKTGEMETQYF
TRBJ2-5,-,TRBV5-8,TRBD2,TGTGCCAGCAGCCCTTATTCGCAGGGCGGGGGAGAGACCCAGTACTTC,CASSPYSQGGGETQYF
TRBJ1-4,-,TRBV6-6,-,TGTGCCAGCAGTCGTGTAGAAGGGGGAGCTGAGTCGGAAAAACTGTTTTTT,CASSRVEGGAESEKLFF
TRBJ2-2,-,TRBV14,-,TGTGCCAGCAGCCAAACACGAAACACCGGGGAGCTGTTTTTT,CASSQTRNTGELFF
TRBJ2-5,-,TRBV20-1,-,TGCAGTGCTACTACCTACAATCAAGAGACCCAGTACTTC,CSATTYNQETQYF
TRBJ1-6,-,TRBV12-5,-,TGTGCTAGTGGTTTGGTACGGGCAGGACGTAATTCACCCCTCCACTTT,CASGLVRAGRNSPLHF
TRBJ2-7,-,TRBV27,-,TGTGCCAGCAGTTTATTTTTACCCTACGAGCAGTACTTC,CASSLFLPYEQYF
TRBJ1-2,few,TRBV29-1,TRBD1,TGCAGCGTTCCTGACAGGGAAGGAGGCTACACCTTC,CSVPDREGGYTF
TRBJ2-5,few,TRBV7-9,TRBD2,TGTGCCGGCAGCCCCCCAGCGGGGGAGCTCCAAGAGACCCAGTACTTC,CAGSPPAGELQETQYF
TRBJ1-2,-,TRBV5-6,-,TGTGCCAGCAGCTTCATCGCTACTAACTATGGCTACACCTTC,CASSFIATNYGYTF
TRBJ1-1,-,TRBV29-1,TRBD1,TGCAGCGTGGATCAGGGGGGTTATGAAGCTTTCTTT,CSVDQGGYEAFF
TRBJ2-3,-,TRBV11-2,TRBD1,TGTGCCAGCAGCTTGAATGGACAGGGTGGCACAGATACGCAGTATTTT,CASSLNGQGGTDTQYF
TRBJ1-3,many,TRBV21-1,-,TGTGCCAGCAGCAATCGTCTTGAAGGAAACACCATATATTTT,CASSNRLEGNTIYF
TRBJ2-7,-,TRBV6-2/TRBV6-3,-,TGTGCCAGCAGTGACGTGGCCGGGGACGAGCAGTACTTC,CASSDVAGDEQYF
TRBJ2-1,-,TRBV2,TRBD2,TGTGCCATCCCGACTAGCGGGGGGGTCAATGAGCAGTTCTTC,CAIPTSGGVNEQFF
TRBJ1-5,-,TRBV2,-,TGTGCCACAACCGCCGAGGTCTATCAGCCCCAGCATTTT,CATTAEVYQPQHF
TRBJ2-7,few,TRBV11-2,TRBD2,TGTGCCAGCAGCTTAGGGCGGGAGGCCCTCTACGAGCAGTACTTC,CASSLGREALYEQYF
TRBJ2-1,-,TRBV29-1,TRBD1,TGCAGCGGGACCAAGACAGGGGATTCCTACAATGAGCAGTTCTTC,CSGTKTGDSYNEQFF
TRBJ1-5,-,TRBV5-1,-,TGCGCCAGCAGCTTGGAGGGGACTGGCTCTTCCAATCAGCCCCAGCATTTT,CASSLEGTGSSNQPQHF
TRBJ2-1,-,TRBV4-3,TRBD2,TGCGCCAGCAGCCAACTAGGACTAGACGAGCAGTTCTTC,CASSQLGLDEQFF
TRBJ2-7,-,TRBV5-1,TRBD2,TGCGCCAGCAGCTTGAACCCGGGAGTAGCGGGAACCAACGAGCAGTACTTC,CASSLNPGVAGTNEQYF
TRBJ2-1,-,TRBV20-1,-,TGCAGTGCCACGCGGCCAAATGAGCAGTTCTTC,CSATRPNEQFF